This is a list of T cell receptor beta chains from one sample in a study of regulatory T cells in long-lasting Graves disease. TCRdb redid the calling of the multiplex PCR reads with MiXCR, one entry per CDR3 protein. The data hold fewer than 500,000 distinct CDR3 sequences, with roughly 17% observed a single time. These same records also appear under a second study, on T cells in Graves' hyperthyroidism and ophthalmopathy.

The input for sequencing was peripheral blood mononuclear cells (PBMCs), taken at new diagnosis, from a patient treated with antithyroid drugs. These receptors came from a middle-aged man with Graves disease. Both conserved end residues are part of each CDR3. The D gene is left open where the match is weak. Some rows have no size entry. The others give once, few or many, or a class for an expanded clone.

V gene: TRBV28
D gene: TRBD1
CDR3 length: 14
J gene: TRBJ1-2
clone size: many
CDR3 DNA: TGTGCCAGCAGTGTGACCAGGGGGGACTATGGCTACACCTTC
CDR3 protein: CASSVTRGDYGYTF

V gene: TRBV3-1
D gene: -
CDR3 length: 19
J gene: TRBJ1-3
clone size: -
CDR3 DNA: TGTGCCAGCAGCCAAGATCAGAGGCAGGGCCTACCCTCTGGAAACACCATATATTTT
CDR3 protein: CASSQDQRQGLPSGNTIYF

V gene: TRBV7-8
D gene: TRBD1
CDR3 length: 15
J gene: TRBJ2-7
clone size: many
CDR3 DNA: TGTGCCAGCAGCTTATTACAGGGGGCGCGTTACGAGCAGTACTTC
CDR3 protein: CASSLLQGARYEQYF

V gene: TRBV20-1
D gene: TRBD1
CDR3 length: 14
J gene: TRBJ1-6
clone size: -
CDR3 DNA: TGCAGTGCTAGCGACAGGGGGCGAAATTCACCCCTCCACTTT
CDR3 protein: CSASDRGRNSPLHF

V gene: TRBV2
D gene: TRBD2
CDR3 length: 17
J gene: TRBJ2-7
clone size: -
CDR3 DNA: TGTGCCAGCAGTGATCTGGCTAGCGGGGCGAAGGGGAGGGAGCAGTACTTC
CDR3 protein: CASSDLASGAKGREQYF

V gene: TRBV7-2
D gene: TRBD1
CDR3 length: 16
J gene: TRBJ1-1
clone size: many
CDR3 DNA: TGTGCCAGCAGCAGGACAGGGGGCGCGCTGGGCACTGAAGCTTTCTTT
CDR3 protein: CASSRTGGALGTEAFF

V gene: TRBV2
D gene: -
CDR3 length: 14
J gene: TRBJ2-7
clone size: -
CDR3 DNA: TGTGCCAGCCAAAGGACAGCCCGGGAAGGCGAGCAGTACTTC
CDR3 protein: CASQRTAREGEQYF

V gene: TRBV29-1
D gene: -
CDR3 length: 13
J gene: TRBJ1-1
clone size: many
CDR3 DNA: TGCAGCGGATTCGGGGGGGCGAACACTGAAGCTTTCTTT
CDR3 protein: CSGFGGANTEAFF

V gene: TRBV11-2
D gene: TRBD1
CDR3 length: 15
J gene: TRBJ2-4
clone size: -
CDR3 DNA: TGTGCCAGCAGCTTTTTCGGGACAGGAAAAAACATTCAGTACTTC
CDR3 protein: CASSFFGTGKNIQYF

V gene: TRBV12-3/TRBV12-4
D gene: TRBD2
CDR3 length: 15
J gene: TRBJ2-5
clone size: many
CDR3 DNA: TGTGCCAGCAGTTCCGGGACTAGCGAACAAGAGACCCAGTACTTC
CDR3 protein: CASSSGTSEQETQYF

V gene: TRBV30
D gene: TRBD1
CDR3 length: 14
J gene: TRBJ2-7
clone size: -
CDR3 DNA: TGTGCCTGGATGGAGACAGGGGGTCTTTTCCGGCAGTACTTC
CDR3 protein: CAWMETGGLFRQYF

V gene: TRBV30
D gene: TRBD1
CDR3 length: 15
J gene: TRBJ1-1
clone size: many
CDR3 DNA: TGTGCCTGGACCTACACAGGGGGCCCGAACACTGAAGCTTTCTTT
CDR3 protein: CAWTYTGGPNTEAFF

V gene: TRBV7-9
D gene: TRBD1
CDR3 length: 16
J gene: TRBJ2-1
clone size: few
CDR3 DNA: TGTGCCAGCAGCCCTAGCCGGACAGGGGGAACCAATGAGCAGTTCTTC
CDR3 protein: CASSPSRTGGTNEQFF

V gene: TRBV11-1
D gene: TRBD2
CDR3 length: 15
J gene: TRBJ2-2
clone size: many
CDR3 DNA: TGTGCCAGCAGCCTTAGCGGGAGGAGCACCGGGGAGCTGTTTTTT
CDR3 protein: CASSLSGRSTGELFF

V gene: TRBV6-1
D gene: TRBD2
CDR3 length: 12
J gene: TRBJ2-7
clone size: few
CDR3 DNA: TGTGCCAGCCAGCGGGGGATCAGCGAGCAGTACTTC
CDR3 protein: CASQRGISEQYF

V gene: TRBV5-1
D gene: -
CDR3 length: 14
J gene: TRBJ2-7
clone size: many
CDR3 DNA: TGCGCCAGCAGCTCCTTAGGGGCGCCCCACGAGCAGTACTTC
CDR3 protein: CASSSLGAPHEQYF

V gene: TRBV27
D gene: TRBD1
CDR3 length: 16
J gene: TRBJ2-7
clone size: many
CDR3 DNA: TGTGCCAGCAGTGGTCGGGACAGGGGGCGTCCCTACGAGCAGTACTTC
CDR3 protein: CASSGRDRGRPYEQYF

V gene: TRBV24-1
D gene: TRBD1
CDR3 length: 16
J gene: TRBJ2-6
clone size: few
CDR3 DNA: TGTGCCACCAGTGATTCCCACAGGGGGGGGGCCAACGTCCTGACTTTC
CDR3 protein: CATSDSHRGGANVLTF

V gene: TRBV14
D gene: -
CDR3 length: 12
J gene: TRBJ2-7
clone size: -
CDR3 DNA: TGTGCCAGCAGCCCAGAGCGGGCTACCAAGCACTTC
CDR3 protein: CASSPERATKHF

V gene: TRBV28
D gene: TRBD1
CDR3 length: 15
J gene: TRBJ2-5
clone size: -
CDR3 DNA: TGTGCCAGCAGTTTATCGGGACAGGGATTTGAGACCCAGTACTTC
CDR3 protein: CASSLSGQGFETQYF

V gene: TRBV27
D gene: TRBD2
CDR3 length: 16
J gene: TRBJ2-7
clone size: -
CDR3 DNA: TGTGCCAGCACCCAGACTAGCGGGAGTAGCTCCTACGAGCAGTACTTC
CDR3 protein: CASTQTSGSSSYEQYF

V gene: TRBV5-5
D gene: -
CDR3 length: 14
J gene: TRBJ1-2
clone size: few
CDR3 DNA: TGTGCCAGCAGCTTACAGGAGTATGACTATGGCTACACCTTC
CDR3 protein: CASSLQEYDYGYTF

V gene: TRBV4-2
D gene: TRBD1
CDR3 length: 16
J gene: TRBJ2-7
clone size: -
CDR3 DNA: TGTGCCAGCAGCCAGGAACCGGGACAGGTACAATTCGAGCAGTACTTC
CDR3 protein: CASSQEPGQVQFEQYF

V gene: TRBV9
D gene: -
CDR3 length: 12
J gene: TRBJ2-7
clone size: -
CDR3 DNA: TGTGCCAGCAGCGGCGACCCCTACGAGCAGTGCTTC
CDR3 protein: CASSGDPYEQCF

V gene: TRBV9
D gene: -
CDR3 length: 16
J gene: TRBJ1-5
clone size: few
CDR3 DNA: TGTGCCAGCAGCGGCCGGGGTCAAAATAGCAATCAGCCCCAGCATTTT
CDR3 protein: CASSGRGQNSNQPQHF

V gene: TRBV19
D gene: TRBD1
CDR3 length: 13
J gene: TRBJ2-5
clone size: few
CDR3 DNA: TGTGCCAGTAGGGGGACAGGGATGGAGACCCAGTACTTC
CDR3 protein: CASRGTGMETQYF

V gene: TRBV11-2
D gene: TRBD2
CDR3 length: 15
J gene: TRBJ2-7
clone size: many
CDR3 DNA: TGTGCCAGCAGCTTAGAGCCTAGCGGGAGGGCCGAGCAGTACTTC
CDR3 protein: CASSLEPSGRAEQYF

V gene: TRBV19
D gene: -
CDR3 length: 13
J gene: TRBJ1-2
clone size: few
CDR3 DNA: TGTGCCAGTAGCCCGGACATCCGAGGCGGCTACACCTTC
CDR3 protein: CASSPDIRGGYTF

V gene: TRBV6-5
D gene: -
CDR3 length: 15
J gene: TRBJ2-1
clone size: -
CDR3 DNA: TGTGCCAGCAGTTACGAGGCCCACCCCGGTAATGAGCAGTTCTTC
CDR3 protein: CASSYEAHPGNEQFF

V gene: TRBV28
D gene: TRBD1
CDR3 length: 16
J gene: TRBJ1-4
clone size: -
CDR3 DNA: TGTGCCAGCAGTTCCGGGACAGGGGCCCTGAATGAAAAACTGTTTTTT
CDR3 protein: CASSSGTGALNEKLFF

V gene: TRBV2
D gene: -
CDR3 length: 15
J gene: TRBJ2-1
clone size: many
CDR3 DNA: TGTGCCAGCAGTGGGGCGGAGACAACAACTGATGAGCAGTTCTTC
CDR3 protein: CASSGAETTTDEQFF

V gene: TRBV2
D gene: -
CDR3 length: 13
J gene: TRBJ2-7
clone size: -
CDR3 DNA: TGTGCCAGCCTGACAGGAGTGACCTACGAGCAGTACTTC
CDR3 protein: CASLTGVTYEQYF

V gene: TRBV27
D gene: TRBD1
CDR3 length: 15
J gene: TRBJ1-3
clone size: few
CDR3 DNA: TGTGCCAGCAGTTCCGGACAGGGGGTTGGAAACACCATATATTTT
CDR3 protein: CASSSGQGVGNTIYF

V gene: TRBV28
D gene: TRBD1
CDR3 length: 15
J gene: TRBJ2-7
clone size: many
CDR3 DNA: TGTGCCAGCAGCCAGAGTGGACAGGGGGGAGACGAGCAGTACTTC
CDR3 protein: CASSQSGQGGDEQYF

V gene: TRBV20-1
D gene: TRBD2
CDR3 length: 17
J gene: TRBJ2-3
clone size: -
CDR3 DNA: TGCAGTGCTAGAGACGCCGGGACTAGCGGGACAACAGATACGCAGTATTTT
CDR3 protein: CSARDAGTSGTTDTQYF

V gene: TRBV2
D gene: -
CDR3 length: 10
J gene: TRBJ2-1
clone size: many
CDR3 DNA: TGTGCCAGCAGTGTCAATGAGCAGTTCTTC
CDR3 protein: CASSVNEQFF

V gene: TRBV19
D gene: -
CDR3 length: 16
J gene: TRBJ1-1
clone size: many
CDR3 DNA: TGTGCCAGTAGGACCTACACGAGGGGGAAGAACACTGAAGCTTTCTTT
CDR3 protein: CASRTYTRGKNTEAFF

V gene: TRBV29-1
D gene: -
CDR3 length: 14
J gene: TRBJ1-2
clone size: -
CDR3 DNA: TGCAGCGTTGGGGGGACGGTCTCTAACTATGGCTACACCTTC
CDR3 protein: CSVGGTVSNYGYTF

V gene: TRBV7-8
D gene: -
CDR3 length: 17
J gene: TRBJ1-2
clone size: many
CDR3 DNA: TGTGCCAGCAGCCCAACCTCCGGGGGGCCGCCAAACTATGGCTACACCTTC
CDR3 protein: CASSPTSGGPPNYGYTF

V gene: TRBV30
D gene: -
CDR3 length: 13
J gene: TRBJ2-5
clone size: many
CDR3 DNA: TGTGCCTGGAGGAGGACATGGTCGGAGACCCAGTACTTC
CDR3 protein: CAWRRTWSETQYF

V gene: TRBV5-1
D gene: -
CDR3 length: 15
J gene: TRBJ2-7
clone size: -
CDR3 DNA: TGCGCCAGCAGCTTGGGGCCAGGGCCCACCTACGAGCAGTACTTC
CDR3 protein: CASSLGPGPTYEQYF

V gene: TRBV29-1
D gene: TRBD1
CDR3 length: 15
J gene: TRBJ1-1
clone size: -
CDR3 DNA: TGCAGCGTTGATAGTCTGACAGGGGGTCGCACTGAAGCTTTCTTT
CDR3 protein: CSVDSLTGGRTEAFF

V gene: TRBV7-9
D gene: TRBD2
CDR3 length: 15
J gene: TRBJ2-5
clone size: few
CDR3 DNA: TGTGCCAGCAGCTCGATAGCGGGAACCGGGGAGACCCAGTACTTC
CDR3 protein: CASSSIAGTGETQYF

V gene: TRBV29-1
D gene: -
CDR3 length: 13
J gene: TRBJ1-1
clone size: many
CDR3 DNA: TGCAGCGTCTCTCGGACGGTTAACACTGAAGCTTTCTTT
CDR3 protein: CSVSRTVNTEAFF

V gene: TRBV10-3
D gene: TRBD1
CDR3 length: 17
J gene: TRBJ1-1
clone size: many
CDR3 DNA: TGTGCCATCAGTGAGAGGGGACAGGGGGCCTCGAACACTGAAGCTTTCTTT
CDR3 protein: CAISERGQGASNTEAFF

V gene: TRBV28
D gene: -
CDR3 length: 15
J gene: TRBJ2-7
clone size: -
CDR3 DNA: TGTGCCAGCAGTTCCCCGGGCCTGAGCGTCTACGAGCAGTACTTC
CDR3 protein: CASSSPGLSVYEQYF

V gene: TRBV29-1
D gene: TRBD2
CDR3 length: 15
J gene: TRBJ2-1
clone size: once
CDR3 DNA: TGCAGCGTAGAACTAGCGGAGGGGACCTACAATGAGCAGTTCTTC
CDR3 protein: CSVELAEGTYNEQFF

V gene: TRBV7-2
D gene: TRBD2
CDR3 length: 15
J gene: TRBJ2-5
clone size: -
CDR3 DNA: TGTGCCAGCAGCCAAGAAGCTGCTAGCGGGGAGACCCAGTACTTC
CDR3 protein: CASSQEAASGETQYF

V gene: TRBV6-2/TRBV6-3
D gene: TRBD2
CDR3 length: 20
J gene: TRBJ2-7
clone size: -
CDR3 DNA: TGTGCCAGCAGCGTAGCAATCTCGTTTGGCGGGAGGGCCAGGGGGGGGGAGCAGTACTTC
CDR3 protein: CASSVAISFGGRARGGEQYF

V gene: TRBV7-9
D gene: TRBD2
CDR3 length: 19
J gene: TRBJ2-7
clone size: -
CDR3 DNA: TGTGCCAGCAGCAAGAGGACTAGCGGGACCCGAAATTACTCCTACGAGCAGTACTTC
CDR3 protein: CASSKRTSGTRNYSYEQYF

V gene: TRBV27
D gene: TRBD1
CDR3 length: 15
J gene: TRBJ2-5
clone size: many
CDR3 DNA: TGTGCCAGCAGAAGGGGACAGGGGGCGTTTGAGACCCAGTACTTC
CDR3 protein: CASRRGQGAFETQYF